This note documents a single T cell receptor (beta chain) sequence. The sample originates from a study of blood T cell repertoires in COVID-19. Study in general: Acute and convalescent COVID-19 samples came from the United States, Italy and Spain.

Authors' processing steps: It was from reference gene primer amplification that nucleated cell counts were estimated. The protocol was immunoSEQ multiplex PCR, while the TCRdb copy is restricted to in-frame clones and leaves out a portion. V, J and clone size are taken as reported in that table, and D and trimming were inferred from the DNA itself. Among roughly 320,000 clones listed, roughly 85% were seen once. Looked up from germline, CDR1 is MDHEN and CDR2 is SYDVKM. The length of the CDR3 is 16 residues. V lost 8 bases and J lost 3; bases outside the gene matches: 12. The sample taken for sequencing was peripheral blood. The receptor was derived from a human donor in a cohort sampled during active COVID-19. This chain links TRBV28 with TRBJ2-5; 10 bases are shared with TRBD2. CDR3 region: CASQELAGNSKETQYF. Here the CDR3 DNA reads TGTGCCAGCCAAGAACTAGCGGGGAACTCAAAAGAGACCCAGTACTTC.